What follows describes a single TCR beta chain. The antigen remains undetermined. A single record per CDR3 protein comes from TCRdb applying MiXCR to the 5' RACE reads. The table has about 490,000 distinct CDR3 sequences, 12% to 15% seen once; the top ten hold around 0.48%. This sample is drawn from a study of identical twins. Study-wide results and caveats: The study found that models underestimated out-of-frame TCR alpha sharing in monozygotic twins. A lower insertion count was a feature of abundant cord blood beta clonotypes, with no such feature in memory repertoires.

This CDR3 comprises 16 residues. The V and J ends lost 3 bases and 1 base respectively, with 15 bases between them. These data were also filed under a second study, of yellow fever vaccine responses in identical twins.

Sequenced material: CD4+ T cells sorted from blood. The origin of this receptor is a woman aged 18-29 years in good health. The chain employs TRBV12-3 or TRBV12-4 and TRBJ1-1; a possible D gene is TRBD1 (5 bases). The CDR3 sequence is CASSFGLGPRNTEAFF. The CDR3 region has the DNA TGTGCCAGCAGTTTTGGTTTGGGACCCAGGAACACTGAAGCTTTCTTT.